These 23 T cell receptor beta chains originate from one sample sequenced in a study of T cell repertoires in cytomegalovirus infection. These receptors have no identified antigens. TCRdb called the reads again in MiXCR, with one record for every CDR3 protein. The sample lists roughly 350,000 distinct CDR3 sequences, approximately 35% occurring once. Sequenced here: cultured PBMCs, sampled from culture after CMV antigen stimulation. Receptor source: a human donor in good health (CMV status not recorded). Some clones in this sample may be carry-over from other donors' samples.

V is TRBV19 and J is TRBJ1-5, with D perhaps matching TRBD1 (6 bases). CDR3 size: 15 residues. The germline V and J ends were trimmed by 10 bases and 0 bases, with 16 bases remaining between them. Looked up from germline, CDR1 is LNHDA and CDR2 is SQIVND (reference sequence). The CDR3 DNA is TGTGCCACCGCGGACAGAACCTATAGCAATCAGCCCCAGCATTTT. It codes for CATADRTYSNQPQHF.

This clonotype has only a few counts. This chain uses TRBV20-1 with TRBJ2-1; 11 bases are shared with TRBD2. V was clipped by 0 bases and J by 4 bases; unmatched bases: 8. Germline V gene sequence: CDR1 DFQATT, CDR2 SNEGSKA (reference sequence). CDR3 length: 17 residues. CDR3 in amino acids: CSARDDSGTSGYNEQFF. The CDR3 region has the DNA TGCAGTGCTAGAGATGACTCCGGGACTAGCGGTTACAATGAGCAGTTCTTC.

The chain recombines TRBV4-1 with TRBJ2-3; D not resolved. Trimming shortened V by 0 bases and J by 9 bases, and 16 bases separated the two germline ends. The CDR3 runs to 15 residues. Germline lookup yields CDR1 MGHRA and CDR2 YSYEKL. The CDR3 DNA reads as TGCGCCAGCAGCCAAGATGGGCTAGTGGGAACGACGCAGTATTTT. It codes for CASSQDGLVGTTQYF.

The V call is TRBV12-3 or TRBV12-4, the J call TRBJ2-5; 10 bases align to TRBD1. CDR3 length: 15 residues. V lost 6 bases and J lost 5; bases outside the gene matches: 9. The CDR3 spells CASRPGTGEGETQYF. In DNA form, the CDR3 reads TGTGCCAGCAGGCCCGGGACAGGGGAGGGCGAGACCCAGTACTTC.

The chain recombines TRBV19 with TRBJ1-5; TRBD1 aligns across 10 bases. The CDR3 consists of 16 residues. The ends lost 5 bases at V and 2 bases at J; junction bases unmatched: 6. Germline values: CDR1 LNHDA, CDR2 SQIVND (reference sequence). In DNA, the CDR3 is TGTGCCAGTAGTGACCGGGACAGGGGTGGCAATCAGCCCCAGCATTTT. Residues: CASSDRDRGGNQPQHF.

This clonotype was seen just once. This chain connects TRBV12-3 or TRBV12-4 to TRBJ1-1; 9 bases agree with TRBD1. With 5 bases clipped from V and 6 bases from J, the junction kept 7 bases outside the gene matches. The CDR3 covers 14 residues. The CDR3 loop is CASSEQGAGSEAFF. The CDR3 region has the DNA TGTGCCAGCAGTGAACAGGGGGCCGGATCTGAAGCTTTCTTT.

This sequence joins TRBV10-3 and TRBJ2-1; TRBD1 matches 11 bases. Trimming took 10 bases from V and 4 from J; bases not matched to a gene: 6. Germline V lookup: CDR1 ENHRY, CDR2 SYGVKD. The CDR3 contains 14 residues. The CDR3 DNA follows: TGTGCCAGCGACCGGGACAGGGGGTACAATGAGCAGTTCTTC. This sequence encodes CASDRDRGYNEQFF.

The V call is TRBV27, the J call TRBJ2-5; 10 positions match TRBD1. From germline, CDR1 is MNHEY and CDR2 SMNVEV (reference sequence). V trimming: 5 bases; J trimming: 3 bases; junction bases outside the gene matches: 6. CDR3 length: 15 residues. This CDR3 is CASSPLGTGEETQYF. CDR3 DNA sequence: TGTGCCAGCAGTCCCCTCGGGACAGGGGAAGAGACCCAGTACTTC.

In its sample, this clonotype was seen many times. The chain joins TRBV6-1 to TRBJ2-5; 12 positions match TRBD2. The CDR3 loop spans 17 amino acids. V trimming: 4 bases; J trimming: 5 bases; junction bases outside the gene matches: 11. The germline gives CDR1 MNHNS, CDR2 SASEGT. This CDR3 is CASSVASGRALEETQYF. The CDR3 coding sequence is TGTGCCAGCAGTGTAGCTAGCGGGAGGGCCCTCGAGGAGACCCAGTACTTC.

This clonotype was seen ten or more times. V usage is TRBV7-2 and J usage is TRBJ2-5; D call uncertain. V was pared by 4 bases and J by 5 bases, with 17 bases between. The CDR3 is 15 amino acids. Germline lookup yields CDR1 SGHTA and CDR2 FQGNSA. CDR3 region: CASSSDLGMVETQYF. In DNA form, the CDR3 reads TGTGCCAGCAGCTCCGATCTGGGGATGGTGGAGACCCAGTACTTC.

This clonotype was seen only a few times. The chain joins TRBV7-2 to TRBJ2-5; D not certain. CDR3 size: 13 residues. V was cut by 8 bases and J by 0 bases, with 10 bases left in between. CDR1 is SGHTA, CDR2 FQGNSA, per germline. CDR3 protein: CASSSMYQETQYF. For the CDR3, the DNA is TGTGCCAGCTCGTCGATGTACCAAGAGACCCAGTACTTC. The whole variable domain, filled in from reference TRBV7-2 and TRBJ2-5, reads GAGVSQSPSNKVTEKGKDVELRCDPISGHTALYWYRQSLGQGLEFLIYFQGNSAPDKSGLPSDRFSAERTGGSVSTLTIQRTQQEDSAVYLCASSSMYQETQYFGPGTRLLVL.

This clonotype has ten or more counts. This CDR3 is CASSLALGGSEQYF. In nucleotides, the CDR3 is TGTGCCAGCAGCTTAGCACTCGGCGGGAGTGAGCAGTACTTC. The chain employs TRBV7-2 and TRBJ2-7; TRBD2 aligns across 7 bases. The V segment lost 0 bases and the J segment 7 bases; nucleotides outside the gene matches: 6. CDR3 length equals 14 residues. Germline V gene lookup returns CDR1 SGHTA and CDR2 FQGNSA.

The chain combines TRBV11-2 with TRBJ1-1; TRBD1 aligns across 7 bases. This CDR3 has 15 residues. The germline V gene has CDR1 SGHAT and CDR2 FQNNGV. The J segment lost 2 bases and the V segment lost 0 bases, leaving 3 bases of the junction unmatched. CDR3 protein: CASSLDDRANTEAFF. The CDR3 nucleotides read TGTGCCAGCAGCTTAGACGACAGGGCAAACACTGAAGCTTTCTTT.

This clonotype was detected many times. The V gene is TRBV6-1, the J gene TRBJ2-7, with 8 bases lining up with TRBD2. The trim removed 5 bases at V and 2 bases at J, leaving 8 bases unmatched. This CDR3 is built from 15 residues. From germline, CDR1 is MNHNS and CDR2 SASEGT. Here the CDR3 DNA reads TGTGCCAGCAGTTTAGCGGGAACGACTCCCTACGAGCAGTACGTC. The encoded protein is CASSLAGTTPYEQYV.

This chain uses TRBV6-6 with TRBJ2-1; D is unclear. The CDR3 extends over 14 amino acids. The germline V and J ends were trimmed by 8 bases and 9 bases, with 20 bases remaining between them. Germline V CDR1 and CDR2: MNHNY, SVGAGI (reference sequence). In nucleotides, the CDR3 is TGTGCCAGCGCCAGCGACGGGCTAGTCACTGAGCAGTTCTTC. Translated, it gives CASASDGLVTEQFF.

The chain joins TRBV7-6 to TRBJ2-3; TRBD2 matches at 8 bases. The CDR3 contains 17 residues. CDR1 and CDR2 (germline): SGHVS, FNYEAQ. The junction had 13 bases not matched to a gene; V was cut back by 5 bases and J by 3 bases. The CDR3 sequence: CASSQTQREIRTDTQYF. For the CDR3, the DNA is TGTGCCAGCAGCCAGACCCAGCGGGAGATTAGGACAGATACGCAGTATTTT.

This clonotype was picked up many times. J is TRBJ2-6 and V is TRBV7-6; D ambiguous. The germline V gene encodes CDR1 SGHVS and CDR2 FNYEAQ. CDR3 length: 16 amino acids. Trimming took off 5 bases at V and 4 bases at J, with 15 bases between the two ends. DNA for the CDR3: TGTGCCAGCAGCCTTAGCTCACGGACCGGGGCCAACGTCCTGACTTTC. Its translation is CASSLSSRTGANVLTF.

This clonotype was counted a few times. The junction departs from the called germline gene at one end, perhaps through a read error. This sequence joins TRBV7-7 and TRBJ2-1; 7 nucleotides agree with TRBD2. Germline V lookup: CDR1 SSHAT, CDR2 FNYEAQ (reference sequence). CDR3 length equals 15 residues. The CDR3 DNA reads TGTGCTAGCAGCTTAAGGGAGGGGCCCCACAATGAGCAGTTCTTC. This gives the protein CASSLREGPHNEQFF.

Points on this clonotype: A much larger clonotype is one base distant, so this may be a read error. The V gene is TRBV7-2, the J gene TRBJ2-1; the match to TRBD1 covers 7 bases. V dropped 6 bases and J dropped 6; count of bases not matched to a gene: 11. Germline loops: CDR1 SGHTA, CDR2 FQGNSA. The CDR3 contains 15 residues. The CDR3 DNA is TGTGCCAGCAGACCACCGGGACAGAAATCCAATGAGCAGTTCTTC. It codes for CASRPPGQKSNEQFF.

This clonotype came up a few times. The DNA of the CDR3 is TGTGCCAGCAGTTTCTCCTTCGGCAGCTCTGGAAACACCATATATTTT. It translates to CASSFSFGSSGNTIYF. The rearrangement joins TRBV28 to TRBJ1-3; D gene ambiguous. Trimming removed 3 bases from V and 0 bases from J, with 12 bases in between. The CDR3 contains 16 residues. From germline, CDR1 is MDHEN and CDR2 SYDVKM.

This clonotype was seen ten or more times. The chain is built from TRBV4-1 and TRBJ2-2; no clear D. The V end was cut by 3 bases, the J end by 2 bases, with 7 bases between. The CDR3 has 14 residues. Germline CDR1 reads MGHRA; CDR2 reads YSYEKL. CDR3 sequence: CASSQGTNTGELFF. The CDR3 bases are TGCGCCAGCAGCCAGGGCACCAACACCGGGGAGCTGTTTTTT.

The chain joins TRBV11-3 to TRBJ2-5; the D gene is possibly TRBD2 (6 bases). The germline V gene encodes CDR1 SGHNT and CDR2 YENEEA. This CDR3 spans 15 amino acids. Trimming stripped 0 bases from V and 5 bases from J, with 13 bases between. The CDR3 loop reads CASSLEGGIVETQYF. CDR3 sequence (DNA): TGTGCCAGCAGCTTAGAAGGAGGGATCGTGGAGACCCAGTACTTC.

The rearrangement links TRBV11-3 to TRBJ2-2; D gene uncertain. This CDR3 comprises 17 residues. The germline gives CDR1 SGHNT, CDR2 YENEEA. Trimming cost V 5 bases and J 5 bases, with 21 bases left between them. The CDR3 coding sequence is TGTGCCAGCAGCACACGCATGGCCTCGGGTCGGACCGGGGAGCTGTTTTTT. As protein: CASSTRMASGRTGELFF.